Below, 4 T cell receptor beta chains from the same sample are listed, as sequenced in a study of CD8+ T cells in alopecia areata. RNA extraction and reverse transcription yielded cDNA as sequencing template. TCRdb's table, derived via immunoSEQ multiplex PCR, lists solely in-frame clones and lacks some. The sample shows 250,000 to 350,000 clones, 50% to 75% of them seen only once. This sample's treatment: oral pan-JAK inhibitor, 5-10 mg twice daily. The source was CD4+ T cells sorted from blood, collected at week 52, from a patient treated with tofacitinib. The receptors derive from a human donor with alopecia areata.

The table lists this clone with a few counts. This sequence joins TRBV6-5 and TRBJ2-7; TRBD1 might be the D (6 bases). Germline lookup yields CDR1 MNHEY and CDR2 SVGAGI. The V and J ends lost 6 bases and 2 bases respectively, with 8 bases between them. CDR3 length: 12 residues. CDR3 in DNA: TGTGCCAGCAGGGACAGAACCTACGAGCAGTACTTC. It encodes CASRDRTYEQYF.

The chain has TRBV30 and TRBJ2-5; 7 bases align to TRBD1. After removal of 7 bases from V and 2 bases from J, the junction contained 7 bases not matched to a gene. Germline loops: CDR1 GTSNPN, CDR2 SVGIG (reference sequence). This CDR3 comprises 13 residues. The CDR3 DNA follows: TGTGCCTACCAGGGACAGCCGCAAGAGACCCAGTACTTC. Protein product: CAYQGQPQETQYF.

This clone showed up just once. V usage is TRBV4-3 and J usage is TRBJ2-2, with unresolved D. Trimming left V 4 bases short and J 8 bases short, with 11 bases between. Germline V lookup: CDR1 LGHNA, CDR2 YSLEER. CDR3 length: 13 residues. The CDR3 DNA reads as TGCGCCAGCAGCCTCGTAGCCCAGGGGGAGCTGTTTTTT. Translated: CASSLVAQGELFF.

This sequence joins TRBV11-2 and TRBJ2-7; no clear D. V was shortened by 1 base and J by 0 bases, with 10 bases between the two germline ends. CDR1 SGHAT and CDR2 FQNNGV come from the germline V gene. CDR3 length: 15 residues. CDR3 loop: CASSLGRTLSYEQYF. The CDR3 coding sequence is TGTGCCAGCAGCTTAGGGCGGACCCTCTCCTACGAGCAGTACTTC.